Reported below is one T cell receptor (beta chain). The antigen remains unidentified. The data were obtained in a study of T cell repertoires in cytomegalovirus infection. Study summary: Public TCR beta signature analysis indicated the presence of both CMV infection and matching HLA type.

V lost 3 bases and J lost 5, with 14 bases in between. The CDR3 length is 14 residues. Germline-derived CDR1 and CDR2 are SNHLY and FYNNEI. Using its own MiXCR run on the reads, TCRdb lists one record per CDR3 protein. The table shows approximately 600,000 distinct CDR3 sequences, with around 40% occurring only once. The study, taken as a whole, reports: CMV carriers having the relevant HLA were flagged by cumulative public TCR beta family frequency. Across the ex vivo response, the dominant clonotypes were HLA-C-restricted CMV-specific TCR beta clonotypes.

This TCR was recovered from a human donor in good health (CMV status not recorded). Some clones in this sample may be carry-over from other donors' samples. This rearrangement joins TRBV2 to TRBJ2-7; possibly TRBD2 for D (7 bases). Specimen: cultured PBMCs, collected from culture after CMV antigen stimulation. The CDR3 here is CASSEFAGANEQYF. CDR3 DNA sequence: TGTGCCAGCAGTGAGTTTGCGGGGGCGAACGAGCAGTACTTC.